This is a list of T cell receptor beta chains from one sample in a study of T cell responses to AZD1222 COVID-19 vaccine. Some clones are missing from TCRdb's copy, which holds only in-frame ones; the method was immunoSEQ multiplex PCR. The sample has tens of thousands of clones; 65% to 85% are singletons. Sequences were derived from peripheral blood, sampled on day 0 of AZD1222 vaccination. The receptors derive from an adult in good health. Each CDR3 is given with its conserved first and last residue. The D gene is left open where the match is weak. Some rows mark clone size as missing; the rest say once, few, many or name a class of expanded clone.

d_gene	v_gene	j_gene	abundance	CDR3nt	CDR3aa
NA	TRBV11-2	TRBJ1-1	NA	TGTGCCAGCAGCTCCGGACGGAGCACTGAAGCTTTCTTT	CASSSGRSTEAFF
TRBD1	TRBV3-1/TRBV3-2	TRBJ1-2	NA	TGTGCCAGCAGCCAAGGCCAGACAGGGAGCAACACCTTC	CASSQGQTGSNTF
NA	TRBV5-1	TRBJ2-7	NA	TGCGCCAGCAGCTTGGACGGTTTATACGAGCAGTACTTC	CASSLDGLYEQYF
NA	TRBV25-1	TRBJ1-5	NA	TGTGCCAGCAGTGAGAACCACGGCAATCAGCCCCAGCATTTT	CASSENHGNQPQHF
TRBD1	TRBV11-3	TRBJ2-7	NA	TGTGCCAGCTCGGCGGGACAGGGAGGTTACGAGCAGTACTTC	CASSAGQGGYEQYF
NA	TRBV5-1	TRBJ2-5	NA	TGCGCCAGCGCCCAAGCAGGGGATGAGACCCAGTACTTC	CASAQAGDETQYF
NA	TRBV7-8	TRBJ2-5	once	TGTGCCAGCAGCCCCGAATCCGGGTACCAAGAGACCCAGTACTTC	CASSPESGYQETQYF
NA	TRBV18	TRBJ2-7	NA	TGTGCCAGCTCAAGCAACCCTACGAGCTCCTACGAGCAGTACTTC	CASSSNPTSSYEQYF
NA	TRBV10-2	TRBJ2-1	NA	TGCGCCAGCAGTGATTATAGAGGGGGCTCCTACAATGAGCAGTTCTTC	CASSDYRGGSYNEQFF
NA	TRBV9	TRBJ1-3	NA	TGTGCCAGCAGCGTAGGAGGAATGGGGAGCCCCGGAAACACCATATATTTT	CASSVGGMGSPGNTIYF
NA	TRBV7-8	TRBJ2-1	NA	TGTGCCAGCAGCCCAGCTGAGCGGATCGGTGAGCAGTTCTTC	CASSPAERIGEQFF
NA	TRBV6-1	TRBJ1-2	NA	TGTGCCAGCAGTGACGGGGCAGGCTTCTATGGCTACACCTTC	CASSDGAGFYGYTF
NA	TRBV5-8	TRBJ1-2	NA	TGTGCCAGCAGCTGGGGGGGGAAGGGCTATGGCTACACCTTC	CASSWGGKGYGYTF
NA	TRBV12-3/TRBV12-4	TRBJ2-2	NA	TGTGCCAGCAGTTTGACCAACACCGGGGAGCTGTTTTTT	CASSLTNTGELFF
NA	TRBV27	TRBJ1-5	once	TGTGCCAGCAGTATGACCTCGGTGGTTCAGCCCCAGCATTTT	CASSMTSVVQPQHF
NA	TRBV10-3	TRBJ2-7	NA	TGTGCCATCAGTAGCGGCTCCTACGAGCAGTACTTC	CAISSGSYEQYF
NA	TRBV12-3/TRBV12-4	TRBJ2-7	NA	TGTGCCAGCAGTTTTAAGGTGGTCTACGAGCAGTACTTC	CASSFKVVYEQYF
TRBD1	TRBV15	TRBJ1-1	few	TGTGCCACCAGCCCCGGGACAGGGGGTCTTACTGAAGCTTTCTTT	CATSPGTGGLTEAFF
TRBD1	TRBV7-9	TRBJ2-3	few	TGTGCCAGCAGCGCCCTCCAGGGGGCTTTAGATACGCAGTATTTT	CASSALQGALDTQYF
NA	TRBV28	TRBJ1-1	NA	TGTGCCAGCACCAGGACCCCCGGGGGCACTGAAGCTTTCTTT	CASTRTPGGTEAFF
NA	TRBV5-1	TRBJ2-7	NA	TGCGCCAGCAGCCCAACAGGGATCTACGAGCAGTACTTC	CASSPTGIYEQYF
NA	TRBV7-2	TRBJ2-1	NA	TGTGCCAGCAGCTCCTACGGCCAGTCCTACAATGAGCAGTTCTTC	CASSSYGQSYNEQFF
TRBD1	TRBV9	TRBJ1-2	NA	TGTGCCAGCAGCCCCCAGGGGGGGCTTAACTATGGCTACACCTTC	CASSPQGGLNYGYTF
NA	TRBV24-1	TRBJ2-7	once	TGTGCCACCAGTGATCCAGGAACCTACGAGCAGTACTTC	CATSDPGTYEQYF
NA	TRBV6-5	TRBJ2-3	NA	TGTGCCAGCAGTTACTCGATGGGGGATACGCAGTATTTT	CASSYSMGDTQYF
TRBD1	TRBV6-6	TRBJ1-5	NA	TGTGCCAGCAGTTACGTCAGGGGGGCTAATCAGCCCCAGCATTTT	CASSYVRGANQPQHF
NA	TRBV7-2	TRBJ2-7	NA	TGTGCCAGCGGCCACTTTCGGGGGCGCGGCAACGAGCAGTACTTC	CASGHFRGRGNEQYF
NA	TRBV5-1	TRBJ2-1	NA	TGCGCCAGCAGCGCCTCAGGGGTCGGTGAGCAGTTCTTC	CASSASGVGEQFF